This T cell receptor beta chain came from a study of CD8+CD57+ T cells in acquired aplastic anemia. Study in general: When averaged, DNA from sorted CD4+ and CD8+ cells came to 3.2 ug. Study results and limitations: Patients and controls had in common 25 to 35 CD8+ CDR3 sequences.

The sequenced patients had an expansion of CD8+CD57+ cells seen by flow cytometry. In all patients, the disease was severe acquired aplastic anemia. Patient blood was sampled before any therapy had been received. There are 14 residues in the CDR3. Germline CDR1 and CDR2: KGHDR and SFDVKD. Trimming removed 5 bases from V and 7 bases from J, with 11 bases in between. Investigators profiled TCR beta VDJ and CDR3 from genomic DNA template. MiXCR, run by TCRdb on the reads, gives a single entry per CDR3 protein. This sample carries around 430,000 distinct CDR3 sequences, around 30% of them seen once, and the ten largest clones take less than 1%. Notes on this clonotype: Its target is unknown.

The gene calls are TRBV24-1 and TRBJ1-6; no clear D. The sequence was obtained from a human donor with aplastic anemia. The sample taken for sequencing was sorted CD4+, CD8+, or CD8+CD57+ T cells (not recorded which) from PBMCs. This CDR3 is CATSAPTSNSPLHF. The DNA for the CDR3 is TGTGCCACCAGTGCTCCGACAAGCAATTCACCCCTCCACTTT.